The clone carrying this TCR beta chain was seen a few times. Repertoires were generated with immunoSEQ multiplex PCR, while TCRdb's copy carries only in-frame clones and drops some. The sample holds some 82,000 clones, about 89% seen once. This record comes from a study of control samples from healthy donors and cancer patients. V dropped 3 bases and J dropped 2 bases, with 13 bases sitting between them. The CDR3 is 15 residues long. Germline values: CDR1 MNHEY, CDR2 SVGAGI. Sequenced: blood. The J gene is TRBJ1-2, the V gene TRBV6-5; a weak D match, TRBD1 (5 bases). The TCR was taken from a man in his forties or fifties in good health. The CDR3 DNA is TGTGCCAGCAGTTATCTGGGGGGGAAGAACTATGGCTACACCTTC. This sequence encodes CASSYLGGKNYGYTF.